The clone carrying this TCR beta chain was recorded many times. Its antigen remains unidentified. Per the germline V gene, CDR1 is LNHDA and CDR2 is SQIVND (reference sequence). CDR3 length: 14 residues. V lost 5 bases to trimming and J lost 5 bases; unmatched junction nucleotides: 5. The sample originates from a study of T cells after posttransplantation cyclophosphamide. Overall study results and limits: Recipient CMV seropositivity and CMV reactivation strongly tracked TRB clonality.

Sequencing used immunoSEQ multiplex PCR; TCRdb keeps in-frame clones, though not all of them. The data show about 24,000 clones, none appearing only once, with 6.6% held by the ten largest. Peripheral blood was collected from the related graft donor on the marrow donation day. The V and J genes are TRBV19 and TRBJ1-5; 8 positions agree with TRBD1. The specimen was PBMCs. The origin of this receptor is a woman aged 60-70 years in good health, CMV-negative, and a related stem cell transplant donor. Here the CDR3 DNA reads TGTGCCAGTAGTTTGAACAGGGGGGATCAGCCCCAGCATTTT. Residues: CASSLNRGDQPQHF.